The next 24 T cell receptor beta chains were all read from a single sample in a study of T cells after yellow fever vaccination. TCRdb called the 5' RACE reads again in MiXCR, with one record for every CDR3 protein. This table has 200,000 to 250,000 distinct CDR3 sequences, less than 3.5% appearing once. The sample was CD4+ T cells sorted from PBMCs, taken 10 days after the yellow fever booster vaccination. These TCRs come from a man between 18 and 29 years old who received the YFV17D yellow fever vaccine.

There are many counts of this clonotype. In DNA, the CDR3 is TGCGCCAGCAGCCACCCGGGACTCCAAGAGACCCAGTACTTC. Its translation is CASSHPGLQETQYF. This rearrangement joins TRBV4-1 to TRBJ2-5; TRBD2 might be the D (6 bases). CDR3 length equals 14 residues. From germline, CDR1 is MGHRA and CDR2 YSYEKL. Deletions cut 3 bases from V and 1 base from J, with 9 bases between.

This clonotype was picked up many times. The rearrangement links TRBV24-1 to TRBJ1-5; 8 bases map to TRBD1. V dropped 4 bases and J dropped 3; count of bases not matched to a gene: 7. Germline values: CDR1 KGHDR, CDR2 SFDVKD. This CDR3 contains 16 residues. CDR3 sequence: CATSDPRQGINQPQHF. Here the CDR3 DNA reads TGTGCCACCAGTGACCCTAGACAGGGGATCAATCAGCCCCAGCATTTT.

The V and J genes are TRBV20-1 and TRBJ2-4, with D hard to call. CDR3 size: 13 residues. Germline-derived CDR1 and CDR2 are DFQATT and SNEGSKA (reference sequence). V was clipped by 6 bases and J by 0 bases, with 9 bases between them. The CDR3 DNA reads TGCAGTGCCACGGCGATAGCCAAAAACATTCAGTACTTC. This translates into CSATAIAKNIQYF.

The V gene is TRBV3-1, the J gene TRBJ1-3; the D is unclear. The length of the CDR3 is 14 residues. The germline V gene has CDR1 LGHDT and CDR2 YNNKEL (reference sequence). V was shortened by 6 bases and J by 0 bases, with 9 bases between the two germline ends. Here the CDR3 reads CASRVRSSGNTIYF. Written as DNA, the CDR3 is TGTGCCAGCAGGGTCAGGAGCTCTGGAAACACCATATATTTT. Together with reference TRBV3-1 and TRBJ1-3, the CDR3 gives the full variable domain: DTAVSQTPKYLVTQMGNDKSIKCEQNLGHDTMYWYKQDSKKFLKIMFSYNNKELIINETVPNRFSPKSPDKAHLNLHINSLELGDSAVYFCASRVRSSGNTIYFGEGSWLTVV.

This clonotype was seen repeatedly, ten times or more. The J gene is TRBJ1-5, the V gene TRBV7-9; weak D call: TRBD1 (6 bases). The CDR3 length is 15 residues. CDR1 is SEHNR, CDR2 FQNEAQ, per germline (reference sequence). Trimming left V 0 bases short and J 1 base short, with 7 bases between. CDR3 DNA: TGTGCCAGCAGCTTAGCTAGGGGGAGCAATCAGCCCCAGCATTTT. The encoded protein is CASSLARGSNQPQHF.

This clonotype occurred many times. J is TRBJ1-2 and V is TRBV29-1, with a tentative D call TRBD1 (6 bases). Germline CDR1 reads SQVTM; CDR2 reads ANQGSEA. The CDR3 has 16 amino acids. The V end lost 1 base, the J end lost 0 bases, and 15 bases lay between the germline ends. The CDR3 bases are TGCAGCGTTGAAGTGGCTTGGGAGGGGGCTAACTATGGCTACACCTTC. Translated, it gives CSVEVAWEGANYGYTF.

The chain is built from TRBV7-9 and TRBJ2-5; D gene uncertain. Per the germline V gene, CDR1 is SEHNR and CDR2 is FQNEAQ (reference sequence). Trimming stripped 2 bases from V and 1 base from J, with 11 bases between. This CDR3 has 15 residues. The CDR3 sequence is CASSLSSGPQETQYF. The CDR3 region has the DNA TGTGCCAGCAGCTTATCCTCGGGCCCCCAAGAGACCCAGTACTTC.

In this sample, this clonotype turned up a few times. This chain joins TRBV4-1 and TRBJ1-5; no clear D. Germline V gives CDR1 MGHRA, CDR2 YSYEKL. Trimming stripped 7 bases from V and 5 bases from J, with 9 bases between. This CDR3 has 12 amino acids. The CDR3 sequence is CASMWTYQPQHF. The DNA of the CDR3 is TGCGCCAGCATGTGGACGTATCAGCCCCAGCATTTT.

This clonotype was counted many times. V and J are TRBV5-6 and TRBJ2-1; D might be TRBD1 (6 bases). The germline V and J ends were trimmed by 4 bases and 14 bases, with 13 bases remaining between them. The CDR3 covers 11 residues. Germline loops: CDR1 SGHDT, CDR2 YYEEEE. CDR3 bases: TGTGCCAGCAGCCTACAGGGAATGGAGTTCTTC. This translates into CASSLQGMEFF. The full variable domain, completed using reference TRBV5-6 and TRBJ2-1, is DAGVTQSPTHLIKTRGQQVTLRCSPKSGHDTVSWYQQALGQGPQFIFQYYEEEERQRGNFPDRFSGHQFPNYSSELNVNALLLGDSALYLCASSLQGMEFFGPGTRLTVL.

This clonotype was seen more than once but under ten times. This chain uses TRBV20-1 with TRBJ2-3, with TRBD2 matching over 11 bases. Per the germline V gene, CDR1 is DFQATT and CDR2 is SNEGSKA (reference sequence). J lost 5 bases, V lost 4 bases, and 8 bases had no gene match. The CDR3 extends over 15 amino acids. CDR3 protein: CSAKAGTSGLDTQYF. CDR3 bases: TGCAGTGCTAAGGCCGGGACTAGCGGATTAGATACGCAGTATTTT.

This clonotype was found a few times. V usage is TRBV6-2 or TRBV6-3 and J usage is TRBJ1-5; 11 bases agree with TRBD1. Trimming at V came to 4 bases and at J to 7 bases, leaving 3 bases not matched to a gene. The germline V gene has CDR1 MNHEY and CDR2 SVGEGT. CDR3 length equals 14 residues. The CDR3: CASSWTGGRQPQHF. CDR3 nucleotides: TGTGCCAGCAGTTGGACAGGGGGCAGGCAGCCCCAGCATTTT.

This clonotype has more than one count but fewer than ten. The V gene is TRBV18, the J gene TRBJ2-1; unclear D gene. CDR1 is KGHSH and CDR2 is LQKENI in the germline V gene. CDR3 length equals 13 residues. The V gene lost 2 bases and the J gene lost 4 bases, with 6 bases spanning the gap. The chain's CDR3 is CASSPSVYNEQFF. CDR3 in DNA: TGTGCCAGCTCACCATCCGTATACAATGAGCAGTTCTTC.

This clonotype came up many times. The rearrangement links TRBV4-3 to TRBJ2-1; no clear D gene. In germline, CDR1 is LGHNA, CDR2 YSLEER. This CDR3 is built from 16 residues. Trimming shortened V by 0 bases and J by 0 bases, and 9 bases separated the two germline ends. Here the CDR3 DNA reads TGCGCCAGCAGCCAAGATTGGCCTTTCTCCTACAATGAGCAGTTCTTC. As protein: CASSQDWPFSYNEQFF.

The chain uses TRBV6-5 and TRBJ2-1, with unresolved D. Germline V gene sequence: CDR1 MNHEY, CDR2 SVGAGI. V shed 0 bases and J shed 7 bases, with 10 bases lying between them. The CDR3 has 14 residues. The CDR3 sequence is CASSYSETVNEQFF. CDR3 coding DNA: TGTGCCAGCAGTTACTCAGAGACGGTAAATGAGCAGTTCTTC.

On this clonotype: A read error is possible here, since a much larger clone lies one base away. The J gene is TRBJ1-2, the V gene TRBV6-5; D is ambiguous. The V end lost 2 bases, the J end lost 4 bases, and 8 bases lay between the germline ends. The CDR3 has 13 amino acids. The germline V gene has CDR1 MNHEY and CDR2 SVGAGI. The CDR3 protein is CASSYGRGYGYTF. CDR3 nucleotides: TGTGCCAGCAGTTACGGGCGTGGCTATGGCTACACCTTC.

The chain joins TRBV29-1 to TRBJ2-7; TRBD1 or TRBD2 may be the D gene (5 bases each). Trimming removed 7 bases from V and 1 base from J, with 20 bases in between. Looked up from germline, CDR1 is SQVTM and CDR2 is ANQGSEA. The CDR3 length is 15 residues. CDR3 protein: CSAGRWDRRSYEQYF. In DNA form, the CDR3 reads TGCAGCGCCGGGCGGTGGGACCGGAGGTCCTACGAGCAGTACTTC.

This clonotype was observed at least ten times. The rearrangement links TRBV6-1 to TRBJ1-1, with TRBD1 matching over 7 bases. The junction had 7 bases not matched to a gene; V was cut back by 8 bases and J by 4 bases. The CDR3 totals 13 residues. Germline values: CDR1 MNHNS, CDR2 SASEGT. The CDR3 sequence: CASAHRDSTEAFF. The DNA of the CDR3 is TGTGCCAGCGCCCACCGGGACAGCACTGAAGCTTTCTTT.

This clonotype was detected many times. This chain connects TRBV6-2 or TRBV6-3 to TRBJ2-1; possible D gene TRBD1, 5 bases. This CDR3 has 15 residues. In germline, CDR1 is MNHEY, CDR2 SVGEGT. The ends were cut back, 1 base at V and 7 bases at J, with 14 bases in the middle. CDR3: CASSYFARVENEQFF. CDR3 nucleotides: TGTGCCAGCAGTTACTTTGCCAGGGTAGAGAATGAGCAGTTCTTC.

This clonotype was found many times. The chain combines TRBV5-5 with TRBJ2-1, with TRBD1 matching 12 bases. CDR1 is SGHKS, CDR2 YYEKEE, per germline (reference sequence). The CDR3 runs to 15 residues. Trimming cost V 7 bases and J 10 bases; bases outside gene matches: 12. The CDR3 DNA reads TGTGCCAGCGGCAATCCGGGACAGGGGGCGCGGGAGCAGTTCTTC. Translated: CASGNPGQGAREQFF.

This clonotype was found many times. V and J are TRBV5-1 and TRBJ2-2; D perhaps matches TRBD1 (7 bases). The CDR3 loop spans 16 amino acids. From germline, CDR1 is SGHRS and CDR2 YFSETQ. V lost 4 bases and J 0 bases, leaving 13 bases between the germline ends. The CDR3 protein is CASSAGQLTNTGELFF. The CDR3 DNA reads TGCGCCAGCAGCGCGGGACAGCTTACGAACACCGGGGAGCTGTTTTTT.

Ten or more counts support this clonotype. For the CDR3, the DNA is TGTGCCAGCAGCTTCAGTTTAAGCTCCTACAATGAGCAGTTCTTC. Protein sequence: CASSFSLSSYNEQFF. The chain recombines TRBV7-8 with TRBJ2-1; D not certain. This CDR3 is 15 amino acids long. Trimming left V 3 bases short and J 0 bases short, with 9 bases between. Germline-derived CDR1 and CDR2 are SGHVS and FQNEAQ.

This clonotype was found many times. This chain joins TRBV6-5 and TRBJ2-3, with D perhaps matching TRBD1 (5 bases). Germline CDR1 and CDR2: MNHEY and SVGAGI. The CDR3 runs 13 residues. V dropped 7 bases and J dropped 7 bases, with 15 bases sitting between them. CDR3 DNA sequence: TGTGCCAGCACCAACGGCAGGACAAATACGCAGTATTTT. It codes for CASTNGRTNTQYF.

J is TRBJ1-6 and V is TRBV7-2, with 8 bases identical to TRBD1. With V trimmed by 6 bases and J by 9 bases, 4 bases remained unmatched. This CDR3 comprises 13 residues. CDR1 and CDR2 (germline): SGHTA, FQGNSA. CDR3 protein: CASSWTGSSPLHF. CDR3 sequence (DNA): TGTGCCAGCAGTTGGACAGGGAGTTCACCCCTCCACTTT.

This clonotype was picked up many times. The CDR3 spells CASSPTGTGLSYEQYV. The CDR3 bases are TGTGCCAGCAGCCCTACCGGGACAGGCCTCTCCTACGAGCAGTACGTC. This chain uses TRBV6-5 with TRBJ2-7, with 8 bases that match TRBD1. Germline V gives CDR1 MNHEY, CDR2 SVGAGI. The CDR3 contains 16 residues. V gave up 6 bases and J gave up 0 bases; unmatched junction bases: 10.